The sequence of this TCR beta chain was determined in a study of shared clonotypes between healthy human individuals. Trimming shortened V by 4 bases and J by 4 bases, and 15 bases separated the two germline ends. Germline V CDR1 and CDR2: KGHSH, LQKENI. The CDR3 spans 15 residues. Replicate PCRs for sorted subsets used around 200 ng DNA; this equaled tens of thousands of T cell genomes. Profiled with immunoSEQ multiplex PCR; TCRdb holds only in-frame clones, not every one. The sample records over a million clones, approximately 98.5% being singletons. Donors, healthy HIV-negative adults, lacked recent acute infections or vaccinations.

Sequencing used naive CD4+ T cells sorted from blood. Subset given: CD45RA+ positively selected. The chain joins TRBV18 to TRBJ2-3; no clear D. The sequence was collected from a man younger than 45 in good health. CDR3 in amino acids: CASSLLNPPPDTQYF. The CDR3 nucleotides are TGTGCCAGCTCACTCCTAAACCCTCCCCCAGATACGCAGTATTTT.